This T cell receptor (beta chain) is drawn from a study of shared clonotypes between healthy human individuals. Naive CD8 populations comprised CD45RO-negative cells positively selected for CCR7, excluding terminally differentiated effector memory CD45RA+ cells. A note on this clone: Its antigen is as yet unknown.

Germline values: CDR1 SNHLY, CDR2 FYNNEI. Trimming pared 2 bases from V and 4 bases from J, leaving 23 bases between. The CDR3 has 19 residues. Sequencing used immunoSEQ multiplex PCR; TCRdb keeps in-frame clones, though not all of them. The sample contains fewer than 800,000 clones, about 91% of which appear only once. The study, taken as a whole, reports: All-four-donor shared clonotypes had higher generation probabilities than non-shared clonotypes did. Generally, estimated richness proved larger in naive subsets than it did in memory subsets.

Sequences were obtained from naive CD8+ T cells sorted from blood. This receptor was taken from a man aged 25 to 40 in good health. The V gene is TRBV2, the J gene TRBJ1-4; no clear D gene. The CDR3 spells CASSEKPLHQIDINEKLFF. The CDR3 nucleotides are TGTGCCAGCAGTGAAAAACCCTTACACCAAATCGACATTAATGAAAAACTGTTTTTT.